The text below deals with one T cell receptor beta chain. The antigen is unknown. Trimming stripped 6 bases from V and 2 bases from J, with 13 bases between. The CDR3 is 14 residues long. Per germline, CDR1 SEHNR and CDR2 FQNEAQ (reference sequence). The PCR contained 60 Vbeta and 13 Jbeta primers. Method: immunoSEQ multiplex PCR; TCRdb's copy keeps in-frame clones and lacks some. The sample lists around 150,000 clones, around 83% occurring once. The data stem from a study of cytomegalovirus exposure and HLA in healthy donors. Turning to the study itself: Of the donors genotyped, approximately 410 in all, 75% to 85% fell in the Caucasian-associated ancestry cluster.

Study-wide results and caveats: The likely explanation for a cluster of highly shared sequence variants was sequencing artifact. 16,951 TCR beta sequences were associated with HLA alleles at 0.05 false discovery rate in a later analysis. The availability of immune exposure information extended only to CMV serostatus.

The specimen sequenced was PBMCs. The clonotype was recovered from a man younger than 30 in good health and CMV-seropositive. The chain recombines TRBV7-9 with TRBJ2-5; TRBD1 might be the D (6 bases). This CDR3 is CASRAGAQQETQYF. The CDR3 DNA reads TGTGCCAGCAGGGCAGGGGCGCAACAAGAGACCCAGTACTTC.